The 24 T cell receptor beta chains given below trace back to one sample, sequenced in a study of T cell repertoires in cytomegalovirus infection. TCRdb fed the reads into MiXCR, producing one record per CDR3 protein. This sample yields about 360,000 distinct CDR3 sequences, of which 15% to 20% are seen a single time; approximately 10% belongs to the top ten. The material sequenced was PBMCs. Receptors were obtained from a human donor in good health (CMV status not recorded). Some clones in this sample may be carry-over from other donors' samples.

This rearrangement joins TRBV11-2 to TRBJ2-5, with D perhaps assigned TRBD1 or TRBD2 (5 bases each). The CDR3 length is 14 residues. The V and J ends lost 3 bases and 5 bases respectively, with 13 bases between them. CDR1 and CDR2 (germline): SGHAT, FQNNGV. CDR3 coding DNA: TGTGCCAGCAGCTTCCGGGGACCCTTTGAGACCCAGTACTTC. Translating gives CASSFRGPFETQYF.

V is TRBV19 and J is TRBJ2-2; 8 bases are a match to TRBD2. In germline, CDR1 is LNHDA, CDR2 SQIVND (reference sequence). The CDR3 has 16 residues. V was clipped by 7 bases and J by 0 bases; unmatched bases: 7. As DNA, the CDR3 is TGTGCCAGTATGGGACCGGGGGGGTCGAACACCGGGGAGCTGTTTTTT. It codes for CASMGPGGSNTGELFF.

In this sample, this clonotype turned up many times. The chain links TRBV12-3 or TRBV12-4 to TRBJ2-5; TRBD2 might be the D (5 bases). V was cut by 6 bases and J by 5 bases, with 19 bases left in between. The CDR3 loop spans 15 amino acids. CDR3 sequence (DNA): TGTGCCAGCAGCCTTGAGGGAGCAACGATGGAGACCCAGTACTTC. It codes for CASSLEGATMETQYF.

This clonotype was detected only a few times. V usage is TRBV23-1 and J usage is TRBJ1-4; D call uncertain. TRBV23-1 is filed as an ORF, its function uncertain. The CDR3 is 14 residues long. Trimming took off 0 bases at V and 7 bases at J, with 9 bases between the two ends. The DNA for the CDR3 is TGCGCCAGCAGTCAATCGAGGGAGGGTGAAAAACTGTTTTTT. Protein sequence: CASSQSREGEKLFF.

This chain links TRBV11-3 with TRBJ2-3; D is unclear. In germline, CDR1 is SGHNT, CDR2 YENEEA. The CDR3 sequence is 13 residues long. V was trimmed by 2 bases and J by 5 bases, leaving 8 bases between them. DNA of the CDR3: TGTGCCAGCAGCTTATCCTGGAAAGATACGCAGTATTTT. Protein product: CASSLSWKDTQYF.

In this sample, this clonotype turned up a few times. The chain recombines TRBV12-3 or TRBV12-4 with TRBJ1-5, with D perhaps TRBD1 (5 bases). Trimming shortened V by 3 bases and J by 5 bases, and 8 bases separated the two germline ends. There are 13 residues in the CDR3. This CDR3 reads CASSFPGHQPQHF. Written as DNA, the CDR3 is TGTGCCAGCAGTTTTCCGGGGCATCAGCCCCAGCATTTT.

This clonotype came up a few times. This chain uses TRBV10-3 with TRBJ2-2; TRBD2 matches at 7 bases. The V gene's germline CDR1 is ENHRY and CDR2 SYGVKD. V was pared by 0 bases and J by 5 bases, with 9 bases of the junction left unmatched. This CDR3 is 17 amino acids long. CDR3 nucleotides: TGTGCCATCAGTGAGTCGACGAGAGGGAGGGAAACCGGGGAGCTGTTTTTT. It codes for CAISESTRGRETGELFF.

A few counts support this clonotype. The V call is TRBV11-3, the J call TRBJ2-3, with no clear D. V was clipped by 2 bases and J by 1 base, with 13 bases between them. CDR3 length: 16 residues. Germline CDR1 reads SGHNT; CDR2 reads YENEEA. CDR3 nucleotides: TGTGCCAGCAGCTTATCGGCCGGCCTCCGCACAGATACGCAGTATTTT. Its protein is CASSLSAGLRTDTQYF.

This clonotype was counted many times. The V and J genes are TRBV11-3 and TRBJ2-4; 9 bases are shared with TRBD1. Trimming removed 5 bases from V and 6 bases from J; junction bases left unmatched: 2. The CDR3 loop spans 13 amino acids. Germline CDR1 SGHNT, CDR2 YENEEA. CDR3 region: CASSVGQGNIQYF. DNA of the CDR3: TGTGCCAGCAGCGTGGGACAGGGAAACATTCAGTACTTC. Combining the CDR3 with reference TRBV11-3 and TRBJ2-4 gives the whole variable domain EAGVVQSPRYKIIEKKQPVAFWCNPISGHNTLYWYLQNLGQGPELLIRYENEEAVDDSQLPKDRFSAERLKGVDSTLKIQPAELGDSAVYLCASSVGQGNIQYFGAGTRLSVL.

The V call is TRBV19, the J call TRBJ1-6, with a possible D match to TRBD1 (5 bases). The CDR3 runs 15 residues. The germline CDR1 and CDR2 sequences are LNHDA and SQIVND (reference sequence). V was pared by 8 bases and J by 0 bases, with 11 bases between. CDR3 amino acids: CASATAGSYNSPLHF. Written as DNA, the CDR3 is TGTGCCAGTGCGACAGCCGGCTCCTATAATTCACCCCTCCACTTT.

This chain uses TRBV9 with TRBJ1-1; D is uncertain. There are 12 residues in the CDR3. Per germline, CDR1 SGDLS and CDR2 YYNGEE. The V end was cut by 5 bases, the J end by 1 base, with 6 bases between. The CDR3 reads CASSTWNTEAFF. The CDR3 DNA reads as TGTGCCAGCAGTACCTGGAACACTGAAGCTTTCTTT. Full variable domain (rest looked up from reference TRBV9 and TRBJ1-1): DSGVTQTPKHLITATGQRVTLRCSPRSGDLSVYWYQQSLDQGLQFLIQYYNGEERAKGNILERFSAQQFPDLHSELNLSSLELGDSALYFCASSTWNTEAFFGQGTRLTVV.

This clonotype was seen repeatedly, ten times or more. The gene calls are TRBV7-8 and TRBJ2-3; TRBD1 or TRBD2 may be the D gene (5 bases each). The CDR3 is made up of 16 amino acids. Germline V gene sequence: CDR1 SGHVS, CDR2 FQNEAQ. The V end was cut by 5 bases, the J end by 1 base, with 16 bases between. In DNA form, the CDR3 reads TGTGCCAGCAGCGAGACCAAGGGGAGTGGCACAGATACGCAGTATTTT. This translates into CASSETKGSGTDTQYF.

This clonotype was counted at least ten times. The V and J genes are TRBV7-2 and TRBJ2-6; either TRBD1 or TRBD2 may fit D (5 bases each). The CDR3 sequence is 19 residues long. The germline V and J ends were trimmed by 1 base and 2 bases, with 18 bases remaining between them. The germline CDR1 and CDR2 sequences are SGHTA and FQGNSA. CDR3 loop: CASSLVGVSQPAGANVLTF. The CDR3 DNA is TGTGCCAGCAGCTTAGTGGGGGTATCCCAGCCGGCTGGGGCCAACGTCCTGACTTTC.

In its sample, this clonotype was seen many times. This rearrangement joins TRBV7-2 to TRBJ1-5, with a tentative D call TRBD1 (5 bases). Trimming shortened V by 1 base and J by 0 bases, and 16 bases separated the two germline ends. CDR1 is SGHTA and CDR2 is FQGNSA in the germline V gene. The CDR3 spans 18 residues. CDR3 sequence reads: CASSLVGGRTHSNQPQHF. In DNA, the CDR3 is TGTGCCAGCAGCTTAGTGGGGGGTCGCACCCATAGCAATCAGCCCCAGCATTTT.

In this sample, this clonotype turned up many times. The rearrangement links TRBV11-2 to TRBJ1-6; TRBD1 matches at 9 bases. Germline CDR1 is SGHAT and CDR2 is FQNNGV. Losses at the gene ends were 5 bases for V and 17 bases for J; bases not matched to a gene: 7. This CDR3 is built from 12 residues. In nucleotides, the CDR3 is TGTGCCAGCAGCGAAATGGGACAGGGTATCCACTTT. Translation gives CASSEMGQGIHF.

This chain links TRBV2 with TRBJ2-7; D tentatively fits TRBD1 or TRBD2 (5 bases each). V gave up 9 bases and J gave up 3 bases, with 12 bases separating them. CDR1 and CDR2 from the germline V gene are SNHLY and FYNNEI. The CDR3 extends over 12 amino acids. The CDR3 DNA reads as TGTGCCAGAATGGGACGGAGCTACGAGCAGTACTTC. This translates into CARMGRSYEQYF.

This clonotype was counted many times. The chain couples TRBV7-6 to TRBJ1-6; unclear D gene. CDR1 is SGHVS, CDR2 FNYEAQ, per germline. Deletions cut 5 bases from V and 5 bases from J, with 16 bases between. The CDR3 is 16 residues long. CDR3 loop: CASSLLRTEHNSPLHF. Here the CDR3 DNA reads TGTGCCAGCAGCCTTTTACGGACGGAACATAATTCACCCCTCCACTTT.

The chain links TRBV18 to TRBJ2-7; D is possibly TRBD2 (7 bases). The germline V gene has CDR1 KGHSH and CDR2 LQKENI. This CDR3 comprises 12 residues. The V end was cut by 5 bases, the J end by 9 bases, with 14 bases between. In DNA form, the CDR3 reads TGTGCCAGCTCAACCGAGGGGGAGGGGCAGTACTTC. This codes for CASSTEGEGQYF.

The chain combines TRBV5-4 with TRBJ2-1; D is undetermined. Trimming shortened V by 0 bases and J by 5 bases, and 15 bases separated the two germline ends. The CDR3 is 16 residues long. Germline assignment: CDR1 SGHNT and CDR2 YYREEE (reference sequence). This CDR3 reads CASSLVGRLMDNEQFF. CDR3 DNA sequence: TGTGCCAGCAGCTTGGTGGGCCGCTTAATGGACAATGAGCAGTTCTTC.

The chain couples TRBV6-5 to TRBJ1-4; D not certain. CDR3 length: 14 amino acids. Trimming took off 6 bases at V and 6 bases at J, with 14 bases between the two ends. Per the germline V gene, CDR1 is MNHEY and CDR2 is SVGAGI. CDR3 in DNA: TGTGCCAGCAGGCCGGGCGGGTTATATGAAAAACTGTTTTTT. It translates to CASRPGGLYEKLFF.

A remark on this clonotype: A much larger clone differs by one base, so this may be a read error. The chain uses TRBV20-1 and TRBJ2-5, with 10 bases fitting TRBD1. This CDR3 has 12 amino acids. Germline values: CDR1 DFQATT, CDR2 SNEGSKA (reference sequence). Unmatched junction bases numbered 2, after V lost 6 bases and J lost 4 bases. The CDR3 reads CSARDRGETQYF. For the CDR3, the DNA is TGCAGTGCCAGGGACAGGGGAGAGACCCAGTACTTC.

This clonotype was detected ten times or more. The chain recombines TRBV7-8 with TRBJ1-1; D is ambiguous. The CDR3 has 13 residues. Trimming removed 1 base at V and 5 bases at J, with 8 bases between. CDR1 is SGHVS and CDR2 is FQNEAQ in the germline V gene. The CDR3 DNA reads as TGTGCCAGCAGCTTAGTGGGCAGTACTGAAGCTTTCTTT. Translating it yields CASSLVGSTEAFF.

CDR3: CASSSGDRGPQHF. Here the CDR3 DNA reads TGCGCCAGCAGCTCCGGGGATCGGGGGCCCCAGCATTTT. This chain joins TRBV5-1 and TRBJ1-5; D gene unclear. This CDR3 has 13 amino acids. Trimming stripped 3 bases from V and 9 bases from J, with 13 bases between. Germline loops: CDR1 SGHRS, CDR2 YFSETQ. Looking up the rest from reference TRBV5-1 and TRBJ1-5 gives the full variable domain: KAGVTQTPRYLIKTRGQQVTLSCSPISGHRSVSWYQQTPGQGLQFLFEYFSETQRNKGNFPGRFSGRQFSNSRSEMNVSTLELGDSALYLCASSSGDRGPQHFGDGTRLSIL.

This clonotype has at least ten counts. The V gene is TRBV6-1, the J gene TRBJ2-3, with 8 nucleotides matching TRBD1. The CDR3 sequence is 12 residues long. CDR1 is MNHNS and CDR2 is SASEGT in the germline V gene. Unmatched junction bases numbered 2, after V lost 6 bases and J lost 6 bases. The CDR3 nucleotides are TGTGCCAGCAGGACAGGGGCGGATACGCAGTATTTT. As protein: CASRTGADTQYF.